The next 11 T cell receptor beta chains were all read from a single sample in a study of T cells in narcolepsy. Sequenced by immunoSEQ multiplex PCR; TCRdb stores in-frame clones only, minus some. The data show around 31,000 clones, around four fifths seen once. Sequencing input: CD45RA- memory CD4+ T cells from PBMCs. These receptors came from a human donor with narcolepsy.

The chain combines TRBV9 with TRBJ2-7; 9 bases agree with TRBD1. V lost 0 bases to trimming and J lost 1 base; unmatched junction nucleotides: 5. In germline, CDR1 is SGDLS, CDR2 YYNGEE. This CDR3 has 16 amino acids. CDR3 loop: CASSVDGTGRSYEQYF. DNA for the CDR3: TGTGCCAGCAGCGTAGACGGGACAGGGCGATCCTACGAGCAGTACTTC.

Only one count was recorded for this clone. As DNA, the CDR3 is TGTGCCAGCAGCTTGGAGAACAGGGGCTTCTATGGCTACACCTTC. It encodes CASSLENRGFYGYTF. V and J are TRBV5-4 and TRBJ1-2, with TRBD1 matching over 7 bases. V lost 0 bases to trimming and J lost 4 bases; unmatched junction nucleotides: 6. The CDR3 spans 15 residues. The germline V gene encodes CDR1 SGHNT and CDR2 YYREEE (reference sequence). Variable domain in full (rest from reference TRBV5-4 and TRBJ1-2): ETGVTQSPTHLIKTRGQQVTLRCSSQSGHNTVSWYQQALGQGPQFIFQYYREEENGRGNFPPRFSGLQFPNYSSELNVNALELDDSALYLCASSLENRGFYGYTFGSGTRLTVV.

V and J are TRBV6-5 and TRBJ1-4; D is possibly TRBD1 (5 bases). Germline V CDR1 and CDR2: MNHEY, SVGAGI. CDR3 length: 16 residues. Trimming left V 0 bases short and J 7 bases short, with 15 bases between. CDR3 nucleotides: TGTGCCAGCAGTTACTCGTGGAACAGGTTGAGTGAAAAACTGTTTTTT. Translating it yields CASSYSWNRLSEKLFF.

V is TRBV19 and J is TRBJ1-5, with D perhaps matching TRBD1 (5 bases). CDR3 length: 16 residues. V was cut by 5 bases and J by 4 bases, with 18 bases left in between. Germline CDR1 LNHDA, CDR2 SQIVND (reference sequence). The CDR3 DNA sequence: TGTGCCAGTAGTTCCCTCTTGAGGGGTGGTAATCAGCCCCAGCATTTT. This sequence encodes CASSSLLRGGNQPQHF.

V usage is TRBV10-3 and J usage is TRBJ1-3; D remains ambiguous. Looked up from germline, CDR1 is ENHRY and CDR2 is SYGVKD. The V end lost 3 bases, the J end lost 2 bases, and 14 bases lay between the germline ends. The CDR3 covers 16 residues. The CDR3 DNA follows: TGTGCCATCAGTGAATCCCGGGCACCAACTGGAAACACCATATATTTT. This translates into CAISESRAPTGNTIYF.

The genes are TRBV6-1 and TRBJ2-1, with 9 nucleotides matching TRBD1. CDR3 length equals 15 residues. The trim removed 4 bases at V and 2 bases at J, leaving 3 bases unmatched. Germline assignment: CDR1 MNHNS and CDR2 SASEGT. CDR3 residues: CASSVGTGTYNEQFF. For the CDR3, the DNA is TGTGCCAGCAGTGTGGGGACAGGGACCTACAATGAGCAGTTCTTC.

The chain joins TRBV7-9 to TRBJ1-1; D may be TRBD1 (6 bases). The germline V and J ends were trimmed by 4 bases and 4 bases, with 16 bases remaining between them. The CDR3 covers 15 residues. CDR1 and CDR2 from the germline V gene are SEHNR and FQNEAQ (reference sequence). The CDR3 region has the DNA TGTGCCAGCAGCTCCTCCGGGACACCACTCACTGAAGCTTTCTTT. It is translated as CASSSSGTPLTEAFF.

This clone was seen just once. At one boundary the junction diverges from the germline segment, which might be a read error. CDR3: CASSLLGGRGETQYF. The CDR3 DNA reads TGTGCTAGCAGCCTCCTCGGGGGGCGCGGGGAGACCCAGTACTTC. V is TRBV7-7 and J is TRBJ2-5, with D perhaps TRBD2 (7 bases). The CDR3 is 15 residues long. The germline V gene has CDR1 SSHAT and CDR2 FNYEAQ (reference sequence).

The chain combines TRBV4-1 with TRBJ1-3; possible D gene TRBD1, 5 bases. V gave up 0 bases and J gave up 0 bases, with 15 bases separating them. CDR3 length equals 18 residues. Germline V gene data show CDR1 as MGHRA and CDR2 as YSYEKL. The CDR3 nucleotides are TGCGCCAGCAGCCAAGATGGTGAGGGGCCGAACTCTGGAAACACCATATATTTT. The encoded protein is CASSQDGEGPNSGNTIYF.

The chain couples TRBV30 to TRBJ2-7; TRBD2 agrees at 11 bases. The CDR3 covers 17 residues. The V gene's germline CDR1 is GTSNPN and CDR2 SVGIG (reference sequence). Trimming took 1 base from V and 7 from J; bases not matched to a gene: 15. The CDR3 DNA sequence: TGTGCCTGGAGTGGCGGCCTATTTAGCGGGAGGGCCCGAGAGCAGTACTTC. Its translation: CAWSGGLFSGRAREQYF.

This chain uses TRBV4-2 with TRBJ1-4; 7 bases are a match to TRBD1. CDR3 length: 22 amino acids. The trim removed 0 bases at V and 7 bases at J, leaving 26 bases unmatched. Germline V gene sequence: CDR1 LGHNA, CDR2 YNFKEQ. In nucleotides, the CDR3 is TGTGCCAGCAGCCAAGATGCCATAAAATACGGGACAGCAGACTCAGGTGGTGAAAAACTGTTTTTT. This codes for CASSQDAIKYGTADSGGEKLFF.